These 4 T cell receptor beta chains came from one sample sequenced in a study of blood T cell repertoires in COVID-19. Repertoires were generated with immunoSEQ multiplex PCR, while TCRdb's copy carries only in-frame clones and drops some. The table records roughly 60,000 clones, about four fifths of them present only once. Input material: peripheral blood. The receptors derive from a human donor in a cohort sampled during active COVID-19.

V gene TRBV6-5 combines with J gene TRBJ2-1, with D unclear. CDR3 length: 13 residues. V was trimmed by 4 bases and J by 7 bases, leaving 11 bases between them. Germline CDR1 reads MNHEY; CDR2 reads SVGAGI. For the CDR3, the DNA is TGTGCCAGCAGTTGGGTCGAGAGGAATGAGCAGTTCTTC. It specifies CASSWVERNEQFF.

This sequence joins TRBV5-5 and TRBJ1-1; D gene ambiguous. CDR3 length: 14 residues. Trimming stripped 2 bases from V and 0 bases from J, with 8 bases between. Germline V gene data show CDR1 as SGHKS and CDR2 as YYEKEE (reference sequence). This CDR3 reads CASSFLLLNTEAFF. CDR3 sequence (DNA): TGTGCCAGCAGCTTTCTCCTATTGAACACTGAAGCTTTCTTT. Full variable domain (remainder filled in from reference TRBV5-5 and TRBJ1-1): DAGVTQSPTHLIKTRGQQVTLRCSPISGHKSVSWYQQVLGQGPQFIFQYYEKEERGRGNFPDRFSARQFPNYSSELNVNALLLGDSALYLCASSFLLLNTEAFFGQGTRLTVV.

This clone has only a few counts. This rearrangement joins TRBV10-3 to TRBJ1-1; unclear D gene. V lost 0 bases to trimming and J lost 0 bases, with 8 bases between them. CDR1 is ENHRY, CDR2 SYGVKD, per germline. CDR3 length: 15 residues. The CDR3 loop reads CAISESLSMNTEAFF. CDR3 nucleotides: TGTGCCATCAGTGAGTCGTTGTCCATGAACACTGAAGCTTTCTTT.

The chain has TRBV16 and TRBJ1-2; 8 positions match TRBD1. Germline V gives CDR1 KGHSY, CDR2 FQNENV. V lost 5 bases to trimming and J lost 6 bases; unmatched junction nucleotides: 5. The CDR3 loop spans 13 amino acids. CDR3 region: CASSGQGIDGYTF. In nucleotides, the CDR3 is TGTGCCAGCAGCGGACAGGGAATCGATGGCTACACCTTC.